This T cell receptor (beta chain) was captured in a study of naive and memory T cell subsets. The germline V gene has CDR1 MNHEY and CDR2 SVGAGI. The CDR3 runs 15 residues. V shed 4 bases and J shed 3 bases, with 10 bases lying between them. This clonotype occurred many times. The beta constant-region primer was an equimolar mix of two oligonucleotides covering TRBC1 and TRBC2. One entry per CDR3 protein results from TCRdb running MiXCR on the UMI-ligation and nested PCR reads. The table lists more than 35,000 distinct CDR3 sequences, 10% to 15% of them singletons. This clonotype originated in a human donor in good health. Sequenced material: effector memory CD4+ T cells from blood. Subset denoted: effector memory, CD45RA- CD27-. The chain employs TRBV6-5 and TRBJ1-6; D is possibly TRBD1 (5 bases). The CDR3 nucleotides read TGTGCCAGCAGTTCCAGGGAGCTCTATAATTCACCCCTCCACTTT. Its protein is CASSSRELYNSPLHF.